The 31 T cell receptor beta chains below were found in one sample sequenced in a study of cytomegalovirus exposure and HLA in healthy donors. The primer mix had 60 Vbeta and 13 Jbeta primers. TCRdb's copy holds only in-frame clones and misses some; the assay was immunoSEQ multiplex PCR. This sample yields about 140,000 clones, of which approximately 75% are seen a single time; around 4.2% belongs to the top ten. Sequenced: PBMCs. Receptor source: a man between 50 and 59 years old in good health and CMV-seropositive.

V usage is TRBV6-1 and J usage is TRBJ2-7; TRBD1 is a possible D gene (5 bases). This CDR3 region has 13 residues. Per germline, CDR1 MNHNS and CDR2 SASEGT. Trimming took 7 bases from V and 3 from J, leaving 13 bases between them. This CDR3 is CASNSKGYYEQYF. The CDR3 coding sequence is TGTGCCAGCAATAGCAAGGGGTACTACGAGCAGTACTTC.

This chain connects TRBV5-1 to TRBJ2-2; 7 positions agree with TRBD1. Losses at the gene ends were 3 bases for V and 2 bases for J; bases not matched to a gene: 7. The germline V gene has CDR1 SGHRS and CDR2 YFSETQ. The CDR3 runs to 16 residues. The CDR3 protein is CASSSSTGLNTGELFF. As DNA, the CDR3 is TGCGCCAGCAGCTCGTCGACAGGGCTCAACACCGGGGAGCTGTTTTTT.

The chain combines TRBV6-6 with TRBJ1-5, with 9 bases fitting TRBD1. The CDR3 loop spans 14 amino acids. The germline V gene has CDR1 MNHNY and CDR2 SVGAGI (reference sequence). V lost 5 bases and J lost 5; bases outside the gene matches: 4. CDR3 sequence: CASSPRTGDQPQHF. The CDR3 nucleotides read TGTGCCAGCAGTCCACGGACAGGGGATCAGCCCCAGCATTTT.

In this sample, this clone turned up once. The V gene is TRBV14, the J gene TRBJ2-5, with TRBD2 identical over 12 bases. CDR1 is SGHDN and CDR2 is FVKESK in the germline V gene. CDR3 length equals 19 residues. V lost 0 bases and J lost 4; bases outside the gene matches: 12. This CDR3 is CASSQDTGLAGPSGETQYF. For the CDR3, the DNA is TGTGCCAGCAGCCAAGATACGGGACTAGCGGGCCCCTCGGGAGAGACCCAGTACTTC.

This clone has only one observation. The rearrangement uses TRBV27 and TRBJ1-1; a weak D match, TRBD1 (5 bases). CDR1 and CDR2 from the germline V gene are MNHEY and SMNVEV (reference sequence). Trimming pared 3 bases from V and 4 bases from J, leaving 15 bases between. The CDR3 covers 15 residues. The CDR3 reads CASSFAQRRGTEAFF. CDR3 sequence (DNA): TGTGCCAGCAGTTTTGCACAGAGGAGGGGCACTGAAGCTTTCTTT.

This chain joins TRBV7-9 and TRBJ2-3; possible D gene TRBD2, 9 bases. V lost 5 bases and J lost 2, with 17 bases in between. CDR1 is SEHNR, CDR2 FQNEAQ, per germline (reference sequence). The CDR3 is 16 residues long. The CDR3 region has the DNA TGTGCCAGCAGCCAGGGGGCTAGCGGGACCACAGATACGCAGTATTTT. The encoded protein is CASSQGASGTTDTQYF.

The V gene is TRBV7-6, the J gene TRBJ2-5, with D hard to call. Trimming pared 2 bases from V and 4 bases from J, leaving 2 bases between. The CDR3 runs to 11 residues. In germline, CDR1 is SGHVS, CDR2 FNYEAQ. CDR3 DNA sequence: TGTGCCAGCAGCTTACTAGAGACCCAGTACTTC. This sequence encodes CASSLLETQYF.

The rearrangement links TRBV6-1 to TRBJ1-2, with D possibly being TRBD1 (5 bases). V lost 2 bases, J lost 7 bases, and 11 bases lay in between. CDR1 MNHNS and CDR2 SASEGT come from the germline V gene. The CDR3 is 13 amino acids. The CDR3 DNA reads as TGTGCCAGCAGTGAACAGGGCCCTTGTGGCTACACCTTC. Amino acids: CASSEQGPCGYTF.

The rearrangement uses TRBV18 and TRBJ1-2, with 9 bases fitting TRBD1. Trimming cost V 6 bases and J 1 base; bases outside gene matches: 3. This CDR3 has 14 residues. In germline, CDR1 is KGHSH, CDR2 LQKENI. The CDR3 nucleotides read TGTGCCAGCTCGTGGACAGGGGATAACTATGGCTACACCTTC. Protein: CASSWTGDNYGYTF. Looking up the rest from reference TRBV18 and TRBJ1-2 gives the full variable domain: NAGVMQNPRHLVRRRGQEARLRCSPMKGHSHVYWYRQLPEEGLKFMVYLQKENIIDESGMPKERFSAEFPKEGPSILRIQQVVRGDSAAYFCASSWTGDNYGYTFGSGTRLTVV.

The CDR3 DNA sequence: TGCGCCAGCAGCTTGGGGGCTAGCGGGAGCTCTGGGTTCTTC. Translation: CASSLGASGSSGFF. V usage is TRBV5-1 and J usage is TRBJ2-1; TRBD2 agrees at 10 bases. The CDR3 is made up of 14 amino acids. The V and J ends lost 0 bases and 15 bases, in that order; junction bases with no gene match: 9. Germline V gives CDR1 SGHRS, CDR2 YFSETQ.

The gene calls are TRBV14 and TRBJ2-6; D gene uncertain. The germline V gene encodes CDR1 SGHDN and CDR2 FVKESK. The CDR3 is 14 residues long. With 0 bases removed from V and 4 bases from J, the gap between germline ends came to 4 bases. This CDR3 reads CASSQERGANVLTF. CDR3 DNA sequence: TGTGCCAGCAGCCAAGAGCGCGGGGCCAACGTCCTGACTTTC.

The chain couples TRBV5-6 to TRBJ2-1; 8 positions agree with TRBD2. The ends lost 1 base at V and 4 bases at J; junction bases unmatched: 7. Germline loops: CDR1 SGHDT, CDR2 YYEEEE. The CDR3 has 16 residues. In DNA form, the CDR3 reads TGTGCCAGCAGCTTGATCAGCGGGAGAAGATACAATGAGCAGTTCTTC. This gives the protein CASSLISGRRYNEQFF.

The CDR3 nucleotides are TGTGCCAGCAGCTTAGATAAACGGTGCAAGGCTTTCTTT. Its translation: CASSLDKRCKAFF. The J gene is TRBJ1-1, the V gene TRBV11-2; D ambiguous. Trimming shortened V by 0 bases and J by 11 bases, and 13 bases separated the two germline ends. Looked up from germline, CDR1 is SGHAT and CDR2 is FQNNGV. The CDR3 runs to 13 residues.

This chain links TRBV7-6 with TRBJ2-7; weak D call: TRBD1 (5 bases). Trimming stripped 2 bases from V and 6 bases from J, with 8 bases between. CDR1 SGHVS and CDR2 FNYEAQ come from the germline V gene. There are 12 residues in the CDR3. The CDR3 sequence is CASSLQGVEQYF. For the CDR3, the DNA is TGTGCCAGCAGCTTACAAGGGGTCGAGCAGTACTTC.

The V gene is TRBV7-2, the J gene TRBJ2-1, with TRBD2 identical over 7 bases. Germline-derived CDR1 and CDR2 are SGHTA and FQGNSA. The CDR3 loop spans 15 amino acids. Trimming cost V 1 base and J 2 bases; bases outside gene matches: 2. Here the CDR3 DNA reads TGTGCCAGCAGCTTAGGGGGGGGGACCTACAATGAGCAGTTCTTC. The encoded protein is CASSLGGGTYNEQFF.

The CDR3 sequence is CASSPRVIDRSSYEQYF. CDR3 DNA: TGTGCCAGCAGCCCGAGGGTTATCGACAGGAGCTCCTACGAGCAGTACTTC. The chain employs TRBV7-8 and TRBJ2-7, with D possibly TRBD1 on 6 matching bases. The CDR3 has 17 residues. V was trimmed by 5 bases and J by 0 bases, leaving 20 bases between them. Germline V gives CDR1 SGHVS, CDR2 FQNEAQ.

The DNA for the CDR3 is TGTGCCAGCAGCTTAAGACAGGACACCGGGGAGCTGTTTTTT. This gives the protein CASSLRQDTGELFF. The V and J genes are TRBV5-4 and TRBJ2-2, with D tentatively TRBD1 (6 bases). With 2 bases removed from V and 3 bases from J, the gap between germline ends came to 8 bases. Germline V CDR1 and CDR2: SGHNT, YYREEE (reference sequence). The CDR3 is made up of 14 amino acids.

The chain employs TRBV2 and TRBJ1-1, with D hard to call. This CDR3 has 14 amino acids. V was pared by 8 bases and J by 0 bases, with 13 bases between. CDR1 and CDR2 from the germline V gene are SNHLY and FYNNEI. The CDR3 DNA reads TGTGCCAGCTTTAATCTTGGGCTGAACACTGAAGCTTTCTTT. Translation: CASFNLGLNTEAFF.

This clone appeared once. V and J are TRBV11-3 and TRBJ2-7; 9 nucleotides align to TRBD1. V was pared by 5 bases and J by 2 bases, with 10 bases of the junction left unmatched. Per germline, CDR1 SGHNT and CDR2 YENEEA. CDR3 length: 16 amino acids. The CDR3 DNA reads TGTGCCAGCAGCCGCGACGGACAGGGGATAACCTACGAGCAGTACTTC. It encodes CASSRDGQGITYEQYF.

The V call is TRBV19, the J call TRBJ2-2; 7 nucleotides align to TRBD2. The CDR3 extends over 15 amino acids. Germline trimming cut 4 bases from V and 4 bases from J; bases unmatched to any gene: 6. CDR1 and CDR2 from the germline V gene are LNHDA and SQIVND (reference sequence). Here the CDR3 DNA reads TGTGCCAGTAGTAGTGCGGGAGTGGGCACCGGGGAGCTGTTTTTT. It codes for CASSSAGVGTGELFF.

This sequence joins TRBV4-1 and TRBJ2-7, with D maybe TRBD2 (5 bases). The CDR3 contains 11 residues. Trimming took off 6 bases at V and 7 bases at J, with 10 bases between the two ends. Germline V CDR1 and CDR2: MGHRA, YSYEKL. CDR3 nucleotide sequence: TGCGCCAGCAGTACGACGGGAGAGCAGTACTTC. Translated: CASSTTGEQYF.

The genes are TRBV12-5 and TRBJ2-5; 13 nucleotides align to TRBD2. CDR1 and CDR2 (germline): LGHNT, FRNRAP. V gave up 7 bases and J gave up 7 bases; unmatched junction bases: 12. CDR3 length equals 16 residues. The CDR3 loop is CASASPGTSGTGTQYF. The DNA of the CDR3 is TGTGCTAGTGCTTCACCCGGGACTAGCGGGACGGGGACCCAGTACTTC. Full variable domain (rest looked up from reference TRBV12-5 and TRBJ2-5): DARVTQTPRHKVTEMGQEVTMRCQPILGHNTVFWYRQTMMQGLELLAYFRNRAPLDDSGMPKDRFSAEMPDATLATLKIQPSEPRDSAVYFCASASPGTSGTGTQYFGPGTRLLVL.

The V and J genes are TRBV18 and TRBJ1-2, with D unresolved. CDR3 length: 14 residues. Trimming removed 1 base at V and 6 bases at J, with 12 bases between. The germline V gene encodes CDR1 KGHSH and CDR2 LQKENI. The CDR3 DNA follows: TGTGCCAGCTCACCACGAAGTCTGCAGGATGGCTACACCTTC. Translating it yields CASSPRSLQDGYTF.

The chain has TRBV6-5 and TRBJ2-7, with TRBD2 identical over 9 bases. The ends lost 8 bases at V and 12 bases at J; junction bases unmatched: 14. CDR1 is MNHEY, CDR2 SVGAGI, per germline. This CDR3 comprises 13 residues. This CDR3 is CASGGTSSLYLYF. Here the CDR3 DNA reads TGTGCCAGCGGGGGGACTAGCTCACTCTACTTGTACTTC.

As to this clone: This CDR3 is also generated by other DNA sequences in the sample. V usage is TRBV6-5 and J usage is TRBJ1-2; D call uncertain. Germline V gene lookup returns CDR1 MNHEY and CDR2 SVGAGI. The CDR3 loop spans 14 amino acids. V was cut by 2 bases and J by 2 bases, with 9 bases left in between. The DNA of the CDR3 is TGTGCCAGCAGTTACCGGGAACTAAACTATGGCTACACCTTC. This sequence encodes CASSYRELNYGYTF.

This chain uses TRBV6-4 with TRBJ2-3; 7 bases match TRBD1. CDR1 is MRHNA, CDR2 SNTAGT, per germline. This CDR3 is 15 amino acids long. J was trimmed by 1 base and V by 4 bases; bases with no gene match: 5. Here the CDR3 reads CASSGQGGGTDTQYF. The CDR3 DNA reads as TGTGCCAGCAGTGGACAGGGTGGGGGCACAGATACGCAGTATTTT.

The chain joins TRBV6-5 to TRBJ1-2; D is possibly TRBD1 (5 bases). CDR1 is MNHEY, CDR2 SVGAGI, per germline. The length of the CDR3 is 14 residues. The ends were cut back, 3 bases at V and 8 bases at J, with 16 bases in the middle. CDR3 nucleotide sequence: TGTGCCAGCAGTTATGGGGGAGGGGCGGAGGGCTACACCTTC. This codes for CASSYGGGAEGYTF.

This CDR3 reads CASTGSLRGYTF. The CDR3 DNA reads TGTGCCAGCACGGGGAGTCTCCGGGGCTACACCTTC. The chain uses TRBV6-6 and TRBJ1-2; D not resolved. The CDR3 covers 12 residues. Trimming took 7 bases from V and 8 from J, leaving 14 bases between them. CDR1 is MNHNY, CDR2 SVGAGI, per germline (reference sequence).

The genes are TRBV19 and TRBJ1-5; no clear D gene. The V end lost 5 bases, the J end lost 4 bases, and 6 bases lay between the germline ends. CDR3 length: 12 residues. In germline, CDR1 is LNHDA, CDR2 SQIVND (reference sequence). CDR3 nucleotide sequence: TGTGCCAGTAGTCCCCAAAATCAGCCCCAGCATTTT. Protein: CASSPQNQPQHF.

The CDR3 DNA reads as TGTGCCAGCAGTTACGGGACAGGGAGTAACATTCAGTACTTC. It specifies CASSYGTGSNIQYF. The chain combines TRBV6-6 with TRBJ2-4, with TRBD1 matching 9 bases. The germline CDR1 and CDR2 sequences are MNHNY and SVGAGI (reference sequence). The V and J ends lost 2 bases and 7 bases, in that order; junction bases with no gene match: 3. The CDR3 extends over 14 amino acids.

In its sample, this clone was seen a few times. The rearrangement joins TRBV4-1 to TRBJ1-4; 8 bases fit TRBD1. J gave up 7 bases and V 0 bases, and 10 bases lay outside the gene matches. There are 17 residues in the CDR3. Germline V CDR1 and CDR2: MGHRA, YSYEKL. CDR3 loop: CASSQEGAGGFSEKLFF. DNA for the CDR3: TGCGCCAGCAGCCAAGAAGGAGCAGGGGGCTTTAGTGAAAAACTGTTTTTT.